The T cell receptor beta chain under discussion was sequenced for a study of T cell responses to AZD1222 COVID-19 vaccine. CDR3 length: 17 amino acids. Germline loops: CDR1 LNHNV, CDR2 YYDKDF (reference sequence). V was pared by 4 bases and J by 5 bases, with 23 bases between. The assay was immunoSEQ multiplex PCR, and TCRdb's table has in-frame clones only and misses some. The sample has roughly 100,000 clones, 89% seen once. The clonotype was recovered from an adult who received the AZD1222 COVID-19 vaccine. The sample consisted of peripheral blood, taken 28 days after the second AZD1222 dose. The chain recombines TRBV15 with TRBJ1-1, with D perhaps matching TRBD1 (5 bases). The CDR3 loop is CATSTTRTTGRGTEAFF. CDR3 DNA: TGTGCCACCAGCACAACAAGGACCACAGGTCGTGGAACTGAAGCTTTCTTT.